Described below is a single T cell receptor beta chain sequence and its context. Its antigen is currently unknown. The CDR3 sequence is 16 residues long. Germline trimming cut 4 bases from V and 5 bases from J; bases unmatched to any gene: 10. The V gene's germline CDR1 is MGHDK and CDR2 SYGVNS. RNA transcripts gave rise to amplified TCR beta CDR3 regions. HTBI primers were used for first-round RT-PCR of the TCR CDR3. TCRdb itself ran the multiplex PCR reads through MiXCR, one entry per CDR3 protein. Among hundreds of thousands of distinct CDR3 sequences listed, roughly 40% were seen once. This sample stems from a study of T cells in Graves' hyperthyroidism and ophthalmopathy. Regarding the study as a whole: The majority of expanded thyroid clonotypes above 0.001 also appeared in blood.

The definition of stable Graves' hyperthyroidism was no ophthalmopathy progression within 18 months. Hyperthyroidism had been newly diagnosed in patients aged 18 to 65, and its duration was under 2 months. Input material: blood. The chain is built from TRBV25-1 and TRBJ2-5; 10 nucleotides align to TRBD2. This sequence was found in a man aged 18 to 30 with Graves' hyperthyroidism. For the CDR3, the DNA is TGTGCCAGCAGTGCCCCCTTAGCGGGGGGCGGGGAGACCCAGTACTTC. Protein sequence: CASSAPLAGGGETQYF.